This is a list of T cell receptor beta chains from one sample in a study of shared clonotypes between healthy human individuals. TCRdb keeps only in-frame clones here, not all; method: immunoSEQ multiplex PCR. The sample lists hundreds of thousands of clones; 73% were seen once. The material sequenced was memory CD4+ T cells sorted from blood. Source of these receptors: a woman in her 30s in good health. CDR3s include the opening cysteine and the closing phenylalanine or tryptophan. Each record gives: D gene, V gene, J gene, clone size, CDR3 DNA, CDR3 protein. A D gene is named only where the DNA matches it firmly. Size is omitted from some rows. Given values are once, few, many or a class for expanded clones.

D gene: .; V gene: TRBV19; J gene: TRBJ2-2; clone size: .; CDR3 DNA: TGTGCCAGTAGTATTCAAGGATCAGGCGGGGAGCTGTTTTTT; CDR3 protein: CASSIQGSGGELFF
D gene: TRBD1; V gene: TRBV6-5; J gene: TRBJ2-7; clone size: once; CDR3 DNA: TGTGCCAGCAGGACCGGGACAGGGGGCCACTACGAGCAGTACTTC; CDR3 protein: CASRTGTGGHYEQYF
D gene: .; V gene: TRBV30; J gene: TRBJ1-4; clone size: few; CDR3 DNA: TGTGCCTGGAGTGCGGGGGGAGCATGGTTTTTT; CDR3 protein: CAWSAGGAWFF
D gene: TRBD2; V gene: TRBV28; J gene: TRBJ2-1; clone size: once; CDR3 DNA: TGTGCCAGCAGTTTAACGGCTAGCGGGAGCTATGAGCAGTTCTTC; CDR3 protein: CASSLTASGSYEQFF
D gene: .; V gene: TRBV11-1; J gene: TRBJ1-1; clone size: .; CDR3 DNA: TGTGCCAGCAGCTCACTGGGGAGCACTGAAGCTTTCTTT; CDR3 protein: CASSSLGSTEAFF
D gene: .; V gene: TRBV29-1; J gene: TRBJ2-3; clone size: .; CDR3 DNA: TGCAGCGGGAAACAGGGCCACACAGATACGCAGTATTTT; CDR3 protein: CSGKQGHTDTQYF
D gene: .; V gene: TRBV6-1; J gene: TRBJ1-5; clone size: .; CDR3 DNA: TGTGCCAGCAGTGTTGGACTGGGGTCTGGCAATCAGCCCCAGCATTTT; CDR3 protein: CASSVGLGSGNQPQHF
D gene: TRBD2; V gene: TRBV9; J gene: TRBJ2-1; clone size: .; CDR3 DNA: TGTGCCAGCAGCGTAGGAGAAGGACTAGCGGCACTCCGAAATGAGCAGTTCTTC; CDR3 protein: CASSVGEGLAALRNEQFF
D gene: .; V gene: TRBV5-1; J gene: TRBJ2-2; clone size: .; CDR3 DNA: TGCGCCAGCAGCAAAGACAGGGAGGGTTATACCGGGGAGCTGTTTTTT; CDR3 protein: CASSKDREGYTGELFF
D gene: .; V gene: TRBV27; J gene: TRBJ2-1; clone size: .; CDR3 DNA: TGTGCCAGCGGATCCCCTTCGCGGCCCAGCTCCTACAATGAGCAGTTCTTC; CDR3 protein: CASGSPSRPSSYNEQFF
D gene: TRBD1; V gene: TRBV19; J gene: TRBJ2-7; clone size: .; CDR3 DNA: TGTGCCACCCAAAAGGGACAGGGGGCCGACGAGCAGTACTTC; CDR3 protein: CATQKGQGADEQYF
D gene: .; V gene: TRBV5-1; J gene: TRBJ1-1; clone size: .; CDR3 DNA: TGCGCCAGCAGCTTGCAGGGAAGAGGCACTGAAGCTTTCTTT; CDR3 protein: CASSLQGRGTEAFF
D gene: .; V gene: TRBV29-1; J gene: TRBJ2-7; clone size: .; CDR3 DNA: TGCAGCGTTGGTACTAGGCAATACGAGCAGTACTTC; CDR3 protein: CSVGTRQYEQYF
D gene: TRBD2; V gene: TRBV6-5; J gene: TRBJ2-1; clone size: .; CDR3 DNA: TGTGCCAGCAGGAAACTAGCGGGAGTCTCGGATGAGCAGTTCTTC; CDR3 protein: CASRKLAGVSDEQFF
D gene: TRBD1; V gene: TRBV15; J gene: TRBJ2-7; clone size: .; CDR3 DNA: TGTGCCACCAGCAGGGACAGGGGGTTACACGAGCAGTACTTC; CDR3 protein: CATSRDRGLHEQYF
D gene: .; V gene: TRBV4-1; J gene: TRBJ2-6; clone size: .; CDR3 DNA: TGCGCCAGCAGCCAGAGGGGCGGTGGGGCCAACGTCCTGACTTTC; CDR3 protein: CASSQRGGGANVLTF
D gene: .; V gene: TRBV5-8; J gene: TRBJ2-3; clone size: once; CDR3 DNA: TGTGCCAGCAGCTTGGGAGGGCTCGGAGGGACAGATACGCAGTATTTT; CDR3 protein: CASSLGGLGGTDTQYF
D gene: TRBD1; V gene: TRBV6-1; J gene: TRBJ1-4; clone size: .; CDR3 DNA: TGTGCCAGCAGTCAGGGGGGCGACCTTCATGAAAAACTGTTTTTT; CDR3 protein: CASSQGGDLHEKLFF
D gene: TRBD1; V gene: TRBV7-9; J gene: TRBJ1-2; clone size: .; CDR3 DNA: TGTGCCAGCAGAAAGGGCATACAGGGGAAGGACTATGGCTACACCTTC; CDR3 protein: CASRKGIQGKDYGYTF
D gene: .; V gene: TRBV27; J gene: TRBJ2-1; clone size: .; CDR3 DNA: TGTGCCAGCAGTTTAAGTCAGATCGGGGAGCAGTTCTTC; CDR3 protein: CASSLSQIGEQFF
D gene: TRBD1; V gene: TRBV7-2; J gene: TRBJ2-3; clone size: .; CDR3 DNA: TGTGCCAGCAGCCAGGGGGTGCGGCGGGCAGACACAGATACGCAGTATTTT; CDR3 protein: CASSQGVRRADTDTQYF
D gene: TRBD1; V gene: TRBV5-1; J gene: TRBJ1-1; clone size: .; CDR3 DNA: TGCGCCAGCAGCTCAGACTACGTATTGGGACAGGGTGACACTGAAGCTTTCTTT; CDR3 protein: CASSSDYVLGQGDTEAFF
D gene: .; V gene: TRBV5-1; J gene: TRBJ1-2; clone size: few; CDR3 DNA: TGCGCCAGCACCCCAGGGAGGTCGACTTATGGCTACACCTTC; CDR3 protein: CASTPGRSTYGYTF
D gene: .; V gene: TRBV15; J gene: TRBJ2-1; clone size: .; CDR3 DNA: TGTGCCACCAGCAGACAGGGCCAATACAATGAGCAGTTCTTC; CDR3 protein: CATSRQGQYNEQFF
D gene: .; V gene: TRBV30; J gene: TRBJ2-5; clone size: once; CDR3 DNA: TGTGCCTGGAGTGGGCAGGATAGCCAAGAGACCCAGTACTTC; CDR3 protein: CAWSGQDSQETQYF
D gene: .; V gene: TRBV18; J gene: TRBJ2-7; clone size: .; CDR3 DNA: TGTGCCAGCTCACAAGAAGCGGATTACTACGAGCAGTACTTC; CDR3 protein: CASSQEADYYEQYF
D gene: .; V gene: TRBV6-4; J gene: TRBJ2-3; clone size: .; CDR3 DNA: TGTGCCAGCAGTGACAGGGGTTTCACAGATACGCAGTATTTT; CDR3 protein: CASSDRGFTDTQYF
D gene: TRBD2; V gene: TRBV10-3; J gene: TRBJ2-1; clone size: .; CDR3 DNA: TGTGCCATCAGTGAGGGGACTAGCGGGATGATTGATGAGCAGTTCTTC; CDR3 protein: CAISEGTSGMIDEQFF
D gene: .; V gene: TRBV5-1; J gene: TRBJ1-1; clone size: .; CDR3 DNA: TGCGCCAGCAGCTCGACAGTGAACACTGAAGCTTTCTTT; CDR3 protein: CASSSTVNTEAFF
D gene: .; V gene: TRBV5-1; J gene: TRBJ2-5; clone size: few; CDR3 DNA: TGCGCCAGCAGCTTGGTATCCAGTCAAGAGACCCAGTACTTC; CDR3 protein: CASSLVSSQETQYF
D gene: .; V gene: TRBV11-3; J gene: TRBJ2-1; clone size: .; CDR3 DNA: TGTGCCAGCAGCTTAGCCTATGGCAGCTACAATGAGCAGTTCTTC; CDR3 protein: CASSLAYGSYNEQFF
D gene: .; V gene: TRBV7-9; J gene: TRBJ1-1; clone size: .; CDR3 DNA: TGTGCCAGCAGCTCCCGTGGGGAAATCAACACTGAAGCTTTCTTT; CDR3 protein: CASSSRGEINTEAFF
D gene: .; V gene: TRBV5-5; J gene: TRBJ1-3; clone size: .; CDR3 DNA: TGTGCCAGCAGCCATGATCAGTACTCTGGAAACACCATATATTTT; CDR3 protein: CASSHDQYSGNTIYF
D gene: TRBD1; V gene: TRBV19; J gene: TRBJ1-4; clone size: few; CDR3 DNA: TGTGCCAGTAGTATTCCAGGGGGTGTAACTAATGAAAAACTGTTTTTT; CDR3 protein: CASSIPGGVTNEKLFF
D gene: .; V gene: TRBV19; J gene: TRBJ1-5; clone size: .; CDR3 DNA: TGTGCCAGTAGTCCCCAGGGGCAGGATGATCAGCCCCAGCATTTT; CDR3 protein: CASSPQGQDDQPQHF
D gene: TRBD2; V gene: TRBV5-1; J gene: TRBJ2-1; clone size: .; CDR3 DNA: TGCGCCAGCAGCTTTCAGGGACTAGTAAACAATGAGCAGTTCTTC; CDR3 protein: CASSFQGLVNNEQFF
D gene: .; V gene: TRBV6-1; J gene: TRBJ2-3; clone size: once; CDR3 DNA: TGTGCCAGCAGCTTCGGTAGGGGAGCAGATACGCAGTATTTT; CDR3 protein: CASSFGRGADTQYF
D gene: .; V gene: TRBV4-1; J gene: TRBJ1-4; clone size: many; CDR3 DNA: TGCGCCAGCAGCCAAGTGTCCAGCTTCTTTAATGAAAAACTGTTTTTT; CDR3 protein: CASSQVSSFFNEKLFF
D gene: .; V gene: TRBV5-8; J gene: TRBJ2-3; clone size: few; CDR3 DNA: TGTGCCAGCAGCTTGGAACCCTACACAGATACGCAGTATTTT; CDR3 protein: CASSLEPYTDTQYF
D gene: TRBD2; V gene: TRBV19; J gene: TRBJ2-1; clone size: .; CDR3 DNA: TGTGCCACCCTAGCGGGAGGCTCCTACAATGAGCAGTTCTTC; CDR3 protein: CATLAGGSYNEQFF
D gene: .; V gene: TRBV10-2; J gene: TRBJ2-3; clone size: .; CDR3 DNA: TGCGCCAGCAACAGCGGCCCCACAGATACGCAGTATTTT; CDR3 protein: CASNSGPTDTQYF
D gene: TRBD2; V gene: TRBV5-1; J gene: TRBJ2-1; clone size: once; CDR3 DNA: TGCGCCAGCAGCTTGGCCACTAGCGGGACATACAATGAGCAGTTCTTC; CDR3 protein: CASSLATSGTYNEQFF
D gene: TRBD2; V gene: TRBV2; J gene: TRBJ2-1; clone size: many; CDR3 DNA: TGTGCCAGCACCCTTAGCGGGAGCTCCTACAATGAGCAGTTCTTC; CDR3 protein: CASTLSGSSYNEQFF
D gene: .; V gene: TRBV19; J gene: TRBJ2-2; clone size: .; CDR3 DNA: TGTGCCAGCACGACTACTCTATCGGGGACCGGGGAGCTGTTTTTT; CDR3 protein: CASTTTLSGTGELFF
D gene: .; V gene: TRBV18; J gene: TRBJ1-5; clone size: .; CDR3 DNA: TGTGCCAGCTCACCAACCCAGGATAGGGGACAGCCCCAGCATTTT; CDR3 protein: CASSPTQDRGQPQHF
D gene: TRBD2; V gene: TRBV14; J gene: TRBJ2-3; clone size: .; CDR3 DNA: TGTGCCAGCAGCCAAGCCCTCCTAGCGGGAGTTGCAGATACGCAGTATTTT; CDR3 protein: CASSQALLAGVADTQYF
D gene: .; V gene: TRBV5-8; J gene: TRBJ1-3; clone size: many; CDR3 DNA: TGTGCCAGCAGCTTATCAGGGGCGCAGGGAAACACCATATATTTT; CDR3 protein: CASSLSGAQGNTIYF
D gene: .; V gene: TRBV18; J gene: TRBJ1-1; clone size: .; CDR3 DNA: TGTGCCAGCTTGGTCGGTGGGACTGAAGCTTTCTTT; CDR3 protein: CASLVGGTEAFF
D gene: .; V gene: TRBV7-2; J gene: TRBJ2-3; clone size: .; CDR3 DNA: TGTGCCAGCAGCCCTTATATAGATACGCAGTATTTT; CDR3 protein: CASSPYIDTQYF
D gene: .; V gene: TRBV6-6; J gene: TRBJ2-3; clone size: few; CDR3 DNA: TGTGCCAGCAGGACAAGTATCCCAGATACGCAGTATTTT; CDR3 protein: CASRTSIPDTQYF